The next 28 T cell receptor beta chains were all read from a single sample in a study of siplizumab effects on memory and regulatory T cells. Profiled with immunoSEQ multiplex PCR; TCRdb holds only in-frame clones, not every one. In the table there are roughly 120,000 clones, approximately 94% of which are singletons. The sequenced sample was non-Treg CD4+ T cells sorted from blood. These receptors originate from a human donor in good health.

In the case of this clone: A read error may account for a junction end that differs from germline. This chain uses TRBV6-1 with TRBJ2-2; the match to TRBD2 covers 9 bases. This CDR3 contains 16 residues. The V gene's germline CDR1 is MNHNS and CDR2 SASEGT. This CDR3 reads CASSEESGRWAGELFF. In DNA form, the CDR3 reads TGTGCCAGCAGCGAAGAAAGCGGGAGGTGGGCCGGGGAGCTGTTTTTT.

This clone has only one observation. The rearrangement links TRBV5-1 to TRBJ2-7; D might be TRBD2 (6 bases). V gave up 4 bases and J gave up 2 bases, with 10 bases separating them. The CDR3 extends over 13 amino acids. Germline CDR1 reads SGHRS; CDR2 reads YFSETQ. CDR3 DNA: TGCGCCAGCAGCCCTCGGGGGACCTACGAGCAGTACTTC. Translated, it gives CASSPRGTYEQYF. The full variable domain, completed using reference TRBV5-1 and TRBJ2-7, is KAGVTQTPRYLIKTRGQQVTLSCSPISGHRSVSWYQQTPGQGLQFLFEYFSETQRNKGNFPGRFSGRQFSNSRSEMNVSTLELGDSALYLCASSPRGTYEQYFGPGTRLTVT.

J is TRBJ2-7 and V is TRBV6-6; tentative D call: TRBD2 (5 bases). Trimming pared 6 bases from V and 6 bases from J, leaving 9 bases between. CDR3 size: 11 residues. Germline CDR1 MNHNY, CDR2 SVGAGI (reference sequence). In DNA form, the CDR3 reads TGTGCCAGCAGCCCCCGGGGCGAGCAGTACTTC. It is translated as CASSPRGEQYF.

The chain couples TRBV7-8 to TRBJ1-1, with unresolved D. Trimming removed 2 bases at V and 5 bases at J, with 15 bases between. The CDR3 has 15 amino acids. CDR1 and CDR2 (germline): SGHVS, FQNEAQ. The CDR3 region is CASSLRVGVRTEAFF. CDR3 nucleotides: TGTGCCAGCAGCTTACGCGTCGGGGTTCGAACTGAAGCTTTCTTT.

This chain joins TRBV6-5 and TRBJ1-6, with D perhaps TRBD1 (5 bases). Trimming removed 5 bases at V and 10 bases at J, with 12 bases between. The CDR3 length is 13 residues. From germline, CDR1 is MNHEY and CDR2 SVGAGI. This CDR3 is CASSTRQTSPLHF. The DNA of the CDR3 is TGTGCCAGCAGTACAAGACAGACATCACCCCTCCACTTT.

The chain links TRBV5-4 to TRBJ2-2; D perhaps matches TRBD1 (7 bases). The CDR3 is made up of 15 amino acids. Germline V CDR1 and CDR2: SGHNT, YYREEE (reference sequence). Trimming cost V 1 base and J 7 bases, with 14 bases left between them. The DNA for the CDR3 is TGTGCCAGCAGCTTGAGGCAGGGGGGAAACGGGGAGCTGTTTTTT. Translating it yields CASSLRQGGNGELFF.

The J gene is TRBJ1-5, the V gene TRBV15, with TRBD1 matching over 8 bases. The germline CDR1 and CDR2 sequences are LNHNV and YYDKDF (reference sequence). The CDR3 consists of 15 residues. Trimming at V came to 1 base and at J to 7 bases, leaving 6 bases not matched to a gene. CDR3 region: CATSRAGQGGQPQHF. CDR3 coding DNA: TGTGCCACCAGCAGAGCTGGACAGGGCGGGCAGCCCCAGCATTTT.

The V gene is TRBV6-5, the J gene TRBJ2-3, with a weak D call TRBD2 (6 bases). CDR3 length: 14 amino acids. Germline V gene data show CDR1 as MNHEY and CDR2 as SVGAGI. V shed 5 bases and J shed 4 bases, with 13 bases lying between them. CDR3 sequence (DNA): TGTGCCAGCAGTACCACTAGCCCCCCAGATACGCAGTATTTT. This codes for CASSTTSPPDTQYF.

The CDR3 protein is CASSVLTGSAETQYF. The CDR3 DNA is TGTGCCAGCAGCGTATTGACAGGTAGTGCCGAGACCCAGTACTTC. V is TRBV9 and J is TRBJ2-5; D might be TRBD1 (6 bases). From germline, CDR1 is SGDLS and CDR2 YYNGEE. This CDR3 comprises 15 residues. The V end was cut by 1 base, the J end by 5 bases, with 15 bases between.

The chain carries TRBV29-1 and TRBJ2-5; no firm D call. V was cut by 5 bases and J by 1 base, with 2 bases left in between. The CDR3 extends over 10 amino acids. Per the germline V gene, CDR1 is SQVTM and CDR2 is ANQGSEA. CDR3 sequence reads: CSVFQETQYF. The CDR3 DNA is TGCAGCGTTTTCCAAGAGACCCAGTACTTC.

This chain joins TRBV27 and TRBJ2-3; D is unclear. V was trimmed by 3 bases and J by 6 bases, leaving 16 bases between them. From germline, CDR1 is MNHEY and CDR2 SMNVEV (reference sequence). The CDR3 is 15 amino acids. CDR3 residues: CASSLGRIMGDTQYF. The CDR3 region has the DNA TGTGCCAGCAGTTTGGGCAGGATCATGGGGGATACGCAGTATTTT.

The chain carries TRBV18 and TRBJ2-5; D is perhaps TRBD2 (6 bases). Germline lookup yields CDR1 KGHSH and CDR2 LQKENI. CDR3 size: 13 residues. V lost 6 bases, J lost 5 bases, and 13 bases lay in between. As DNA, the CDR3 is TGTGCCAGCTCGCAGGGTGCGGGGGAGACCCAGTACTTC. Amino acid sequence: CASSQGAGETQYF.

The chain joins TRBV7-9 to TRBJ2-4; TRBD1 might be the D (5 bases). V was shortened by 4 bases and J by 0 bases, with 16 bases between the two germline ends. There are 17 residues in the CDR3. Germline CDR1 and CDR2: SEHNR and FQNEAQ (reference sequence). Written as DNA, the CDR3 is TGTGCCAGCAGCTCCGCCTTCAGGGATTTAGCCAAAAACATTCAGTACTTC. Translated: CASSSAFRDLAKNIQYF.

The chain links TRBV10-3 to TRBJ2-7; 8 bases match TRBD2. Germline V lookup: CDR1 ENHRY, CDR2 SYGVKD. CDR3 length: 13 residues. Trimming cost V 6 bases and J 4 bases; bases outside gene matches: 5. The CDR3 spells CAIREAGVYEQYF. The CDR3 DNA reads TGTGCCATCAGGGAAGCGGGAGTGTACGAGCAGTACTTC.

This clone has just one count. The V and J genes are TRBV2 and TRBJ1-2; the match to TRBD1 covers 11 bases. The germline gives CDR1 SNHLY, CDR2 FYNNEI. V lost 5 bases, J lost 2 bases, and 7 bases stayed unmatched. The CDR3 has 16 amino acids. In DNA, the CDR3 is TGTGCCAGCAGTTTAGTCCGGACAGGGGGCAACTATGGCTACACCTTC. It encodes CASSLVRTGGNYGYTF.

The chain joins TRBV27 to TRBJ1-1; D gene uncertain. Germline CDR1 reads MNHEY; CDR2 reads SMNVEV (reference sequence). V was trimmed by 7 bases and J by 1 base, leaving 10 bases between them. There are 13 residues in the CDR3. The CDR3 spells CASKRPPNTEAFF. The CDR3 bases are TGTGCCAGCAAACGGCCCCCGAACACTGAAGCTTTCTTT.

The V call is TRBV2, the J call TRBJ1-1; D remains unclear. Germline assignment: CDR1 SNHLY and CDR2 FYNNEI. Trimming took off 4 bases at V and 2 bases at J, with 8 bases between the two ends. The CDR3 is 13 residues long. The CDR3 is CASSGVSNTEAFF. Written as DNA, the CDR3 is TGTGCCAGCAGTGGGGTCAGTAACACTGAAGCTTTCTTT.

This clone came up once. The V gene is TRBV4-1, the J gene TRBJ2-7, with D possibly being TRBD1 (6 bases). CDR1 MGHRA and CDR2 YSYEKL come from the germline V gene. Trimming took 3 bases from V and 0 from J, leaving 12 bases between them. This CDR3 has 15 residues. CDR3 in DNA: TGCGCCAGCAGCCAGCCCGGACAGACCTCCTACGAGCAGTACTTC. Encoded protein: CASSQPGQTSYEQYF.

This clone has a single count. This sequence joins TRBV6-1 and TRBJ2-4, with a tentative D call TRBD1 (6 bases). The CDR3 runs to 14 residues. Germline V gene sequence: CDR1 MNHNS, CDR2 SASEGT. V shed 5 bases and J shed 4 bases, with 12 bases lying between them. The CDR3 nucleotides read TGTGCCAGCAGTCCGGGGACATCTAAAAACATTCAGTACTTC. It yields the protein CASSPGTSKNIQYF.

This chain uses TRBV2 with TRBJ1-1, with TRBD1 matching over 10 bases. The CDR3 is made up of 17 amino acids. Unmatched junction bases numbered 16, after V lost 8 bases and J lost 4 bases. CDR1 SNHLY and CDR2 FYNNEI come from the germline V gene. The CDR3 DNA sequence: TGTGCCAGCGCGATTCCCGCGAAAGGACAGGGGGGCACTGAAGCTTTCTTT. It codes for CASAIPAKGQGGTEAFF.

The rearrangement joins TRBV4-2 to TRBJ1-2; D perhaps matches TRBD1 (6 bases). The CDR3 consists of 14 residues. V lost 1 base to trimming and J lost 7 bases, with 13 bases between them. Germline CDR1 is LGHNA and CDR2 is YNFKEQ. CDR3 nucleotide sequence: TGTGCCAGCAGCCAAGGGACAGACCGAACTGGCTACACCTTC. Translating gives CASSQGTDRTGYTF.

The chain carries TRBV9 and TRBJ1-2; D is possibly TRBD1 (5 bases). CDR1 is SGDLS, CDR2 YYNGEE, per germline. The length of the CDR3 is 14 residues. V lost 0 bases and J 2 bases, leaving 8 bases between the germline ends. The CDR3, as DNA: TGTGCCAGCAGCGTAGAGCAGGGAAACTATGGCTACACCTTC. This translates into CASSVEQGNYGYTF.

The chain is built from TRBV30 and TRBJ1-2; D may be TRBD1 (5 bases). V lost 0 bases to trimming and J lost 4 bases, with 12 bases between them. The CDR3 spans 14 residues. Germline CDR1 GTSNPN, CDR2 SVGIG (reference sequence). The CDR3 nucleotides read TGTGCCTGGAGTGTACGGGGGTTAGTCTATGGCTACACCTTC. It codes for CAWSVRGLVYGYTF.

The DNA of the CDR3 is TGTGCCAGTAGGACGGGCTTTCTTGGGGATTTTGGCACTGAAGCTTTCTTT. Its protein product is CASRTGFLGDFGTEAFF. V gene TRBV19 combines with J gene TRBJ1-1; the D is unclear. CDR3 length: 17 residues. V was clipped by 6 bases and J by 4 bases, with 24 bases between them. Germline V gives CDR1 LNHDA, CDR2 SQIVND (reference sequence).

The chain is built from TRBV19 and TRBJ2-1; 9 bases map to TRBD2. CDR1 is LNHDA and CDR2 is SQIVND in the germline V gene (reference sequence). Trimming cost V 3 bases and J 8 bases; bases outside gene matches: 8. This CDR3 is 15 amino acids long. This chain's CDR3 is CASSILSGSVDEQFF. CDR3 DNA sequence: TGTGCCAGTAGTATTCTTAGCGGGAGTGTCGATGAGCAGTTCTTC. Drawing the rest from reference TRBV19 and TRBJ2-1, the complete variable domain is DGGITQSPKYLFRKEGQNVTLSCEQNLNHDAMYWYRQDPGQGLRLIYYSQIVNDFQKGDIAEGYSVSREKKESFPLTVTSAQKNPTAFYLCASSILSGSVDEQFFGPGTRLTVL.

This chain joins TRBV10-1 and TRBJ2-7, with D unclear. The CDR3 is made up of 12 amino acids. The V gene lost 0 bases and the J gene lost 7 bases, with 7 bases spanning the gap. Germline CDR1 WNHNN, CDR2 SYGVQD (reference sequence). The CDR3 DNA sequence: TGCGCCAGCAGTGAGTCGTGGGGTGAGCAGTACTTC. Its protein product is CASSESWGEQYF.

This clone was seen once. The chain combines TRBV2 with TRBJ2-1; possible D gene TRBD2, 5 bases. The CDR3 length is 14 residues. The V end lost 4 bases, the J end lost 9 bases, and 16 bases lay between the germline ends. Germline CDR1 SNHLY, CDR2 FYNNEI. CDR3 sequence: CASSASSGGSEQFF. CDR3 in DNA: TGTGCCAGCAGTGCCTCCAGCGGCGGTAGTGAGCAGTTCTTC.

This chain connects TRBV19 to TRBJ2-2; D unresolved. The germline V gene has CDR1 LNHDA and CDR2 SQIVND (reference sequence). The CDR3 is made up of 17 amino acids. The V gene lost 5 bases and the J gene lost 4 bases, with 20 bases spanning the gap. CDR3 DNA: TGTGCCAGTAGTCACCCAAGGTATAGGTCCAGCACCGGGGAGCTGTTTTTT. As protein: CASSHPRYRSSTGELFF.